One sample yielded the 10 T cell receptor beta chains listed below, sequenced in a study of cytomegalovirus exposure and HLA in healthy donors. Measured with immunoSEQ multiplex PCR; TCRdb has only the in-frame clones, and not every one. Of approximately 190,000 clones in the sample, more than 80% were seen once. Sequenced sample: PBMCs. All receptors derive from a man between 18 and 35 years old in good health and CMV-seropositive.

The gene calls are TRBV5-1 and TRBJ2-7, with 7 bases lining up with TRBD1. Germline V gene lookup returns CDR1 SGHRS and CDR2 YFSETQ. This CDR3 spans 13 amino acids. The V gene end was trimmed by 2 bases and the J gene end by 5 bases; junction bases not matched to a gene: 4. As DNA, the CDR3 is TGCGCCAGCAGCTTCCACAGGGGAGACGAGCAGTACTTC. Encoded protein: CASSFHRGDEQYF.

Concerning this clone itself: Other DNA sequences from this sample encode an identical CDR3 as well. This chain connects TRBV5-1 to TRBJ2-5; the match to TRBD1 covers 7 bases. Germline values: CDR1 SGHRS, CDR2 YFSETQ. The CDR3 totals 15 residues. V dropped 4 bases and J dropped 2; count of bases not matched to a gene: 8. The CDR3 is CASSPGDRPQETQYF. The CDR3 nucleotides read TGCGCCAGCAGCCCCGGGGACAGACCTCAAGAGACCCAGTACTTC.

The chain has TRBV5-1 and TRBJ2-1; possibly TRBD2 for D (7 bases). Trimming shortened V by 3 bases and J by 8 bases, and 21 bases separated the two germline ends. The germline V gene encodes CDR1 SGHRS and CDR2 YFSETQ. CDR3 length: 16 residues. As DNA, the CDR3 is TGCGCCAGCAGCTGGGATCTAGCGGTCGGGGGCGATGAGCAGTTCTTC. Translating it yields CASSWDLAVGGDEQFF.

The gene calls are TRBV5-1 and TRBJ2-2, with a possible D match to TRBD2 (6 bases). CDR1 SGHRS and CDR2 YFSETQ come from the germline V gene. The CDR3 has 15 amino acids. V gave up 2 bases and J gave up 6 bases, with 14 bases separating them. CDR3 bases: TGCGCCAGCAGCTTCAACGGGAGAGGGGCCGGGGAGCTGTTTTTT. As protein: CASSFNGRGAGELFF.

The rearrangement uses TRBV27 and TRBJ1-5, with D possibly matching TRBD1 (5 bases). V lost 6 bases to trimming and J lost 7 bases, with 13 bases between them. Germline V gene lookup returns CDR1 MNHEY and CDR2 SMNVEV (reference sequence). The CDR3 consists of 13 residues. The chain's CDR3 is CASSLPGGQPQHF. The CDR3 DNA is TGTGCCAGCAGCCTCCCCGGGGGGCAGCCCCAGCATTTT.

This chain joins TRBV12-5 and TRBJ2-5; TRBD2 is a possible D gene (5 bases). The V end lost 2 bases, the J end lost 5 bases, and 9 bases lay between the germline ends. This CDR3 has 13 amino acids. The V gene's germline CDR1 is LGHNT and CDR2 FRNRAP. The CDR3 spells CASGLLTGETQYF. The CDR3 bases are TGTGCTAGTGGTTTGTTAACGGGGGAGACCCAGTACTTC.

The CDR3 spells CASSSITGGDPEAFF. The DNA for the CDR3 is TGTGCCAGCAGTTCTATTACAGGGGGCGATCCTGAAGCTTTCTTT. The gene calls are TRBV27 and TRBJ1-1; 9 bases line up with TRBD1. The CDR3 is 15 residues long. V lost 4 bases to trimming and J lost 6 bases; unmatched junction nucleotides: 9. Germline V gene data show CDR1 as MNHEY and CDR2 as SMNVEV (reference sequence).

The V and J genes are TRBV25-1 and TRBJ2-5; TRBD1 is a possible D gene (6 bases). Germline assignment: CDR1 MGHDK and CDR2 SYGVNS. CDR3 length: 15 amino acids. V lost 2 bases and J 5 bases, leaving 15 bases between the germline ends. CDR3 loop: CASSEGGAAGETQYF. The CDR3 DNA follows: TGTGCCAGCAGTGAAGGGGGCGCGGCAGGGGAGACCCAGTACTTC.

V gene TRBV18 combines with J gene TRBJ1-5, with 8 positions matching TRBD1. The CDR3 length is 15 residues. Germline CDR1 reads KGHSH; CDR2 reads LQKENI. The V gene end was trimmed by 2 bases and the J gene end by 11 bases; junction bases not matched to a gene: 11. The CDR3 DNA sequence: TGTGCCAGCTCACCAAGTGCCTCAGGGGGCCAGGCCCAGCATTTT. This encodes CASSPSASGGQAQHF.

The chain has TRBV27 and TRBJ2-1; D might be TRBD2 (7 bases). Germline loops: CDR1 MNHEY, CDR2 SMNVEV (reference sequence). There are 16 residues in the CDR3. Trimming pared 0 bases from V and 7 bases from J, leaving 16 bases between. The CDR3 spells CASSLSGGRVTNEQFF. CDR3 coding DNA: TGTGCCAGCAGTTTATCCGGGGGGCGAGTAACGAATGAGCAGTTCTTC.